This T cell receptor (beta chain) was profiled in a study of blood T cell repertoires in COVID-19. Study context: Both acute and convalescent COVID-19 samples were obtained from the United States, Italy and Spain.

Participants came from about two dozen US areas, aged roughly 18 to 100 years. Donors were grouped by their self-reported clinical history. V dropped 5 bases and J dropped 8 bases, with 15 bases sitting between them. The CDR3 spans 13 residues. Germline V lookup: CDR1 SGHVS, CDR2 FNYEAQ. Sequenced by immunoSEQ multiplex PCR; TCRdb stores in-frame clones only, minus some. The sample lists over 250,000 clones; around nine tenths were seen once. The clonotype comes from a woman aged 60-75 years who had recovered from COVID-19. The chain combines TRBV7-6 with TRBJ2-5; weak D call: TRBD2 (5 bases). The sample consisted of PBMCs or T cells enriched from blood (not recorded which). The CDR3 DNA follows: TGTGCCAGCAGCCCTGCTAGCCAGAGCACCCAGTACTTC. It specifies CASSPASQSTQYF.